The 21 T cell receptor beta chains below all came from one sample that was sequenced in a study of early T cells in non-severe SARS-CoV-2 infection. TCRdb recomputed calls from the 5' RACE reads with MiXCR, one row per CDR3 protein. The data show tens of thousands of distinct CDR3 sequences, 10% to 15% seen once. Input material: whole blood. Source of these receptors: an adult who was a healthcare worker with PCR-confirmed SARS-CoV-2 infection or an uninfected control (not recorded which).

This clonotype was seen at least ten times. The rearrangement uses TRBV6-5 and TRBJ1-3, with 10 bases fitting TRBD1. Trimming took 10 bases from V and 0 from J; bases not matched to a gene: 9. The CDR3 has 16 amino acids. Germline V gene data show CDR1 as MNHEY and CDR2 as SVGAGI. CDR3 residues: CATSPGQGFSGNTIYF. The CDR3 coding sequence is TGTGCCACCAGCCCGGGACAGGGGTTCTCTGGAAACACCATATATTTT.

This clonotype was seen ten or more times. The rearrangement joins TRBV12-3 or TRBV12-4 to TRBJ2-4, with D possibly matching TRBD2 (7 bases). Trimming took 7 bases from V and 6 from J, leaving 16 bases between them. The CDR3 spans 14 residues. The CDR3 DNA reads as TGTGCCAGCAAGGGGGGAGGGTTTACAAACATTCAGTACTTC. It codes for CASKGGGFTNIQYF.

This clonotype was detected only a few times. The chain employs TRBV4-3 and TRBJ2-5, with 10 bases matching TRBD2. The V segment lost 3 bases and the J segment 2 bases; nucleotides outside the gene matches: 6. CDR1 and CDR2 (germline): LGHNA, YSLEER. The CDR3 length is 16 residues. The CDR3 here is CASSQGLLAGQETQYF. DNA of the CDR3: TGCGCCAGCAGCCAGGGATTACTAGCGGGGCAAGAGACCCAGTACTTC.

The chain carries TRBV30 and TRBJ2-5; a possible D gene is TRBD2 (6 bases). Germline V lookup: CDR1 GTSNPN, CDR2 SVGIG (reference sequence). The CDR3 totals 12 residues. V lost 7 bases, J lost 12 bases, and 21 bases lay in between. CDR3 sequence: CAFHSGVAPEYF. DNA for the CDR3: TGTGCCTTTCATAGCGGAGTGGCCCCCGAGTACTTC.

The sample holds many counts of this clonotype. For the CDR3, the DNA is TGTGCCAGCAGCCAGACAGGGGGTTCGAGGGAGCAGTACTTC. Its protein is CASSQTGGSREQYF. The rearrangement links TRBV4-2 to TRBJ2-7; TRBD1 matches at 9 bases. Germline V CDR1 and CDR2: LGHNA, YNFKEQ. This CDR3 spans 14 amino acids. The trim removed 3 bases at V and 7 bases at J, leaving 7 bases unmatched.

As regards this clonotype: A much larger clone sits a single nucleotide away, making a read error possible. The chain links TRBV4-1 to TRBJ1-2, with TRBD1 identical over 7 bases. The CDR3 is made up of 14 amino acids. Per the germline V gene, CDR1 is MGHRA and CDR2 is YSYEKL. CDR3 sequence: CACSLRRGNYGYTF. Here the CDR3 DNA reads TGCGCCTGCAGCCTACGCAGGGGGAACTATGGCTACACCTTC.

Concerning this clonotype itself: With a much larger clone just one base away, this may be a read error. The chain combines TRBV7-9 with TRBJ2-1, with D uncertain. The germline V gene has CDR1 SEHNR and CDR2 FQNEAQ (reference sequence). The CDR3 covers 14 residues. DNA for the CDR3: TGTGCCAGCAGGCCCGTGGCAGAATACAAAGAGCAGTTCTTC. It translates to CASRPVAEYKEQFF.

This clonotype was seen ten or more times. J is TRBJ2-7 and V is TRBV20-1; no clear D. V lost 5 bases, J lost 2 bases, and 16 bases lay in between. The CDR3 extends over 14 amino acids. Germline V CDR1 and CDR2: DFQATT, SNEGSKA (reference sequence). The DNA of the CDR3 is TGCAGTGCTCCCGACACACTACCCCCCTACGAGCAGTACTTC. Its translation: CSAPDTLPPYEQYF.

Many counts were recorded for this clonotype. V is TRBV6-5 and J is TRBJ2-1; D may be TRBD2 (5 bases). Germline V gives CDR1 MNHEY, CDR2 SVGAGI. V shed 0 bases and J shed 10 bases, with 13 bases lying between them. This CDR3 is built from 14 residues. CDR3 in amino acids: CASSYSPGSREQFF. CDR3 nucleotide sequence: TGTGCCAGCAGTTACTCTCCGGGAAGTAGGGAGCAGTTCTTC.

This clonotype was found a few times. This sequence joins TRBV27 and TRBJ2-7; weak D call: TRBD2 (6 bases). This CDR3 is 14 amino acids long. Between the trimmed V and J ends, which lost 8 bases and 0 bases, there was a span of 14 bases. CDR1 and CDR2 (germline): MNHEY, SMNVEV (reference sequence). The CDR3 protein is CASQPRRVSYEQYF. The CDR3 bases are TGTGCCAGCCAACCCAGGAGGGTCTCCTACGAGCAGTACTTC.

This clonotype was counted many times. The chain links TRBV7-9 to TRBJ1-3; D gene ambiguous. CDR1 and CDR2 from the germline V gene are SEHNR and FQNEAQ (reference sequence). This CDR3 spans 14 amino acids. V was cut by 1 base and J by 2 bases, with 6 bases left in between. The CDR3 DNA sequence: TGTGCCAGCAGCTTAGTCGGGGCTGGAAACACCATATATTTT. As protein: CASSLVGAGNTIYF.

The chain is built from TRBV20-1 and TRBJ1-1; possible D gene TRBD1, 5 bases. Trimming removed 6 bases from V and 8 bases from J, with 10 bases in between. There are 10 residues in the CDR3. CDR1 is DFQATT, CDR2 SNEGSKA, per germline (reference sequence). In nucleotides, the CDR3 is TGCAGTGCCCAGGGCGGGGAAGCTTTCTTT. Translation: CSAQGGEAFF.

In its sample, this clonotype was seen many times. The chain couples TRBV19 to TRBJ2-5; D may be TRBD1 or TRBD2 (5 bases each). Trimming left V 4 bases short and J 1 base short, with 13 bases between. The CDR3 is 15 residues long. CDR1 LNHDA and CDR2 SQIVND come from the germline V gene (reference sequence). The CDR3 here is CASSRGKTSQETQYF. DNA for the CDR3: TGTGCCAGTAGTAGGGGGAAGACCTCCCAAGAGACCCAGTACTTC.

This sequence joins TRBV6-5 and TRBJ2-5; TRBD1 agrees at 7 bases. CDR1 and CDR2 from the germline V gene are MNHEY and SVGAGI. The CDR3 is 17 residues long. J gave up 2 bases and V 5 bases, and 14 bases lay outside the gene matches. CDR3 residues: CASSHPLTGLVQETQYF. CDR3 sequence (DNA): TGTGCCAGCAGTCACCCCTTGACAGGGTTGGTACAAGAGACCCAGTACTTC.

This chain connects TRBV6-1 to TRBJ1-2, with D uncertain. Trimming removed 7 bases from V and 3 bases from J, with 15 bases in between. CDR3 length: 14 amino acids. The germline V gene has CDR1 MNHNS and CDR2 SASEGT. This chain's CDR3 is CASTLHRVDYGYTF. In DNA form, the CDR3 reads TGTGCCAGCACTCTACACCGGGTCGACTATGGCTACACCTTC.

This clonotype has just a few counts. V gene TRBV1 combines with J gene TRBJ1-2; TRBD1 reflects the table's D call only, with no check against the DNA. TRBV1 represents a pseudogene. The CDR3 length is 18 residues. For the CDR3, the DNA is TGCACCAGCAGCCAAGTCGAAATTACGGGACAGTTGAACTATGGCTACACCTTC. Its translation: CTSSQVEITGQLNYGYTF.

This clonotype has just a few counts. V usage is TRBV3-1 and J usage is TRBJ2-5; D not resolved. The CDR3 totals 12 residues. Deletions cut 0 bases from V and 5 bases from J, with 4 bases between. CDR1 LGHDT and CDR2 YNNKEL come from the germline V gene (reference sequence). The chain's CDR3 is CASSQDEETQYF. The CDR3 DNA sequence: TGTGCCAGCAGCCAAGATGAGGAGACCCAGTACTTC.

A few counts support this clonotype. The chain uses TRBV13 and TRBJ2-4; 8 nucleotides line up with TRBD2. J was trimmed by 7 bases and V by 4 bases; bases with no gene match: 6. The CDR3 runs 14 residues. Germline CDR1 and CDR2: PRHDT and FYEKMQ (reference sequence). The CDR3 region is CASSSSRLANIQYF. In DNA, the CDR3 is TGTGCCAGCAGCTCTTCCCGACTAGCGAACATTCAGTACTTC. The whole variable domain, filled in from reference TRBV13 and TRBJ2-4, reads AAGVIQSPRHLIKEKRETATLKCYPIPRHDTVYWYQQGPGQDPQFLISFYEKMQSDKGSIPDRFSAQQFSDYHSELNMSSLELGDSALYFCASSSSRLANIQYFGAGTRLSVL.

Details on this clonotype: The germline gene is not matched at one end of the junction; a read error may be the cause. The chain employs TRBV7-7 and TRBJ2-5, with 7 bases matching TRBD1. Germline V gene lookup returns CDR1 SSHAT and CDR2 FNYEAQ (reference sequence). The CDR3 loop spans 15 amino acids. The CDR3 DNA reads as TGTGCTAGCAGCTTAGCGTTGAGGGGGCGAGAGACCCAGTACTTC. Translation: CASSLALRGRETQYF.

The genes are TRBV7-2 and TRBJ2-7, with D perhaps matching TRBD1 or TRBD2 (6 bases each). Per the germline V gene, CDR1 is SGHTA and CDR2 is FQGNSA. This CDR3 has 16 residues. Trimming removed 0 bases at V and 2 bases at J, with 14 bases between. This CDR3 reads CASSLATLGGTYEQYF. CDR3 DNA sequence: TGTGCCAGCAGCTTAGCGACGTTGGGGGGCACCTACGAGCAGTACTTC.

This clonotype was picked up a small number of times. The CDR3 sequence is CAISESLAGIGEQYF. The CDR3 coding sequence is TGTGCCATCAGTGAGTCTCTAGCGGGAATTGGCGAGCAGTACTTC. This chain uses TRBV10-3 with TRBJ2-7; TRBD2 matches 9 bases. Trimming cost V 0 bases and J 6 bases; bases outside gene matches: 6. The length of the CDR3 is 15 residues. CDR1 and CDR2 from the germline V gene are ENHRY and SYGVKD.